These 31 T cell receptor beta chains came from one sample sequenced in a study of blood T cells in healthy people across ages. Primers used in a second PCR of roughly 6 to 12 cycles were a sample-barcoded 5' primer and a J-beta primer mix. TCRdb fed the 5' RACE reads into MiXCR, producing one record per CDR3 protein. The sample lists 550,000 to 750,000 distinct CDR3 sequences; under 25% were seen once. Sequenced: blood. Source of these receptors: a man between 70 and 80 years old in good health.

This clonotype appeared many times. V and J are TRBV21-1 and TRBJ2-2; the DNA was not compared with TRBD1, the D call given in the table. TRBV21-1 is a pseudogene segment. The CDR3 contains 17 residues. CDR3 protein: CASSKGQGAPDTGELFF. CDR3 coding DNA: TGTGCCAGCAGCAAAGGTCAGGGGGCGCCGGACACCGGGGAGCTGTTTTTT.

This chain's CDR3 is CASSLEAGSGFGEQFF. As DNA, the CDR3 is TGTGCCAGCAGCTTAGAGGCGGGCTCGGGGTTCGGTGAGCAGTTCTTC. The V gene is TRBV7-9, the J gene TRBJ2-5; TRBD2 might be the D (5 bases). The better agreement between TRBJ2-1 and the DNA end casts doubt on the J call. Germline V CDR1 and CDR2: SEHNR, FQNEAQ (reference sequence). The CDR3 has 16 residues.

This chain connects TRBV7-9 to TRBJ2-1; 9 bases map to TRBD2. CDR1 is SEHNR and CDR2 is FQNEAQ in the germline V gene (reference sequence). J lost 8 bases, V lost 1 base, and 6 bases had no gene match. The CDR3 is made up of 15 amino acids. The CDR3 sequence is CASSLDAGGPDEQFF. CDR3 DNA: TGTGCCAGCAGCTTAGACGCGGGAGGGCCCGATGAGCAGTTCTTC.

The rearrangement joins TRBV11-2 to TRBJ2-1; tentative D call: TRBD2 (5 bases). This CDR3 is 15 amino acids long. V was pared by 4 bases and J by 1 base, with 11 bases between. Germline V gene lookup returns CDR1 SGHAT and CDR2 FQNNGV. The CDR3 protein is CASSSNTGSYNEQFF. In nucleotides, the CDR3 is TGTGCCAGCAGCTCCAACACGGGGTCCTACAATGAGCAGTTCTTC. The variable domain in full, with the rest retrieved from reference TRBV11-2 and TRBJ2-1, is EAGVAQSPRYKIIEKRQSVAFWCNPISGHATLYWYQQILGQGPKLLIQFQNNGVVDDSQLPKDRFSAERLKGVDSTLKIQPAKLEDSAVYLCASSSNTGSYNEQFFGPGTRLTVL.

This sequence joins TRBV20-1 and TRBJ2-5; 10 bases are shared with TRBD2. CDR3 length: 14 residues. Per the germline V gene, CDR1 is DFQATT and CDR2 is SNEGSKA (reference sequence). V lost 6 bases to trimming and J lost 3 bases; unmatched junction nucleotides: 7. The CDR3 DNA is TGCAGTGCAATTAGCGGGAGGACGAAAGAGACCCAGTACTTC. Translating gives CSAISGRTKETQYF.

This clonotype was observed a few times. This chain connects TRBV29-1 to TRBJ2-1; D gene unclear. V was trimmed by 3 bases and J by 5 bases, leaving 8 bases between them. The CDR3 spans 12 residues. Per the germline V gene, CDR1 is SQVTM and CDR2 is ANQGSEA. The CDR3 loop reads CSVDGSNNEQFF. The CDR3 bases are TGCAGCGTTGATGGGTCAAACAATGAGCAGTTCTTC.

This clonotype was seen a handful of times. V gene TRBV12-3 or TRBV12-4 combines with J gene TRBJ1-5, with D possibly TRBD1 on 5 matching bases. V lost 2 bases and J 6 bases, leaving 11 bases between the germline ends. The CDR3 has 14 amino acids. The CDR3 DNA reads TGTGCCAGCAGTTTAAGGTCAGGGACTCAGCCCCAGCATTTT. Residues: CASSLRSGTQPQHF.

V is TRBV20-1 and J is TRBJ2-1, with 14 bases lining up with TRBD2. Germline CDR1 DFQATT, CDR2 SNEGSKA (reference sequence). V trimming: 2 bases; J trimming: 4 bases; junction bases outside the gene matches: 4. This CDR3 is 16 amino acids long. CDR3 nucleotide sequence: TGCAGTGCTAGATCCGGGACTAGCGGGGGTTACAATGAGCAGTTCTTC. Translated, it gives CSARSGTSGGYNEQFF.

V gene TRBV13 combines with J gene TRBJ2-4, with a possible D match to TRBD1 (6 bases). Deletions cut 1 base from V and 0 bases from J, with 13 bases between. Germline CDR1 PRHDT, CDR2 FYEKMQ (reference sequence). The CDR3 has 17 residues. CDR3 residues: CASSLEGVGVAKNIQYF. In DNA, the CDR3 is TGTGCCAGCAGCTTAGAGGGGGTAGGGGTAGCCAAAAACATTCAGTACTTC.

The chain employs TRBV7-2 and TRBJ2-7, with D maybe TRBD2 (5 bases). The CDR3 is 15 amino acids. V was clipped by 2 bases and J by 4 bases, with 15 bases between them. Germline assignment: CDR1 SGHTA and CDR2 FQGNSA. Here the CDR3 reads CASSLLVGVNYEQYF. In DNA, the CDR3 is TGTGCCAGCAGCTTATTGGTCGGGGTCAATTACGAGCAGTACTTC.

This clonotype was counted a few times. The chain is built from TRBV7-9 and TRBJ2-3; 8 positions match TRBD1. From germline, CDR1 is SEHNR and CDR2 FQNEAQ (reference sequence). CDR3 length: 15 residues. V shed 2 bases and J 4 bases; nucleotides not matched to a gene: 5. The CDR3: CASSLSQGAADTQYF. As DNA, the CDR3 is TGTGCCAGCAGCTTAAGTCAGGGGGCCGCAGATACGCAGTATTTT.

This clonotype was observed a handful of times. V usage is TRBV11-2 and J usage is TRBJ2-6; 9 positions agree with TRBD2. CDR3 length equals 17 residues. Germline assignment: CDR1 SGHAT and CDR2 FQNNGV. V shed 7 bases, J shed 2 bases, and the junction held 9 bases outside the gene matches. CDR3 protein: CASNTIAGETGANVLTF. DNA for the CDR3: TGTGCCAGCAACACCATAGCGGGAGAGACTGGGGCCAACGTCCTGACTTTC.

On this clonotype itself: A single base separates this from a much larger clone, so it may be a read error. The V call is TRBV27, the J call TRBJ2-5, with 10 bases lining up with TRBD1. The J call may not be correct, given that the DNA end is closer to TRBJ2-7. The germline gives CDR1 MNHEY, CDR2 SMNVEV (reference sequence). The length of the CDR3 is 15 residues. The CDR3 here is CTSSLSGTGDYEQYF. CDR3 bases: TGTACCAGCAGTTTATCGGGGACAGGGGACTACGAGCAGTACTTC.

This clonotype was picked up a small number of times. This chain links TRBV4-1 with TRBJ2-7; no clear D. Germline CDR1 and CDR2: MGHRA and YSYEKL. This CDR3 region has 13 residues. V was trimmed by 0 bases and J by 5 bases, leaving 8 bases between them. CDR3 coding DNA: TGCGCCAGCAGCCAAGAGTTAATCCACGAGCAGTACTTC. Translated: CASSQELIHEQYF.

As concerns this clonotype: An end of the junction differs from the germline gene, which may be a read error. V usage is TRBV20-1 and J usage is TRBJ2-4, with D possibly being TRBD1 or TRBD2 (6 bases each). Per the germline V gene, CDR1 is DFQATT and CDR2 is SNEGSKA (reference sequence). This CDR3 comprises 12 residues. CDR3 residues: CGARPGGGIQYF. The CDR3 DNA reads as TGCGGTGCTAGGCCTGGAGGGGGCATTCAGTACTTC.

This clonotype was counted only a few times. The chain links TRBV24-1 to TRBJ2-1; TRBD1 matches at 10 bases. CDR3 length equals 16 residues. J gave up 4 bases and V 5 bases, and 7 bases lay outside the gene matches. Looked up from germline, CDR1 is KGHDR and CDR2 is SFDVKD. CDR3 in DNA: TGTGCCACCAGTGCAACCGGGACAGGGGATTACAATGAGCAGTTCTTC. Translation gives CATSATGTGDYNEQFF.

This chain's CDR3 is CSAGGQLNTEAFF. Written as DNA, the CDR3 is TGCAGCGCTGGGGGACAGCTGAACACTGAAGCTTTCTTT. This chain links TRBV29-1 with TRBJ1-1, with 7 bases matching TRBD1. CDR3 length: 13 residues. The V segment lost 7 bases and the J segment 0 bases; nucleotides outside the gene matches: 5. CDR1 is SQVTM and CDR2 is ANQGSEA in the germline V gene.

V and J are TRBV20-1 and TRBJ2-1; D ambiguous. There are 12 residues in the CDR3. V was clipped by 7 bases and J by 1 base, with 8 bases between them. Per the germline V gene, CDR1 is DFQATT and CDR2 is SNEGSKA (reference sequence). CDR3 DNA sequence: TGCAGTGTGTCGAAATCCTACAATGAGCAGTTCTTC. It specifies CSVSKSYNEQFF.

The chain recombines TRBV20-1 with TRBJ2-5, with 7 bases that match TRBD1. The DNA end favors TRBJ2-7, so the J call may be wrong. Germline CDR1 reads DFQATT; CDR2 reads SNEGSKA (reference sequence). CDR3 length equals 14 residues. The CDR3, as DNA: TGCAGTGCCCGCAGGACAGGTATAACCTACGAGCAGTACTTC. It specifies CSARRTGITYEQYF.

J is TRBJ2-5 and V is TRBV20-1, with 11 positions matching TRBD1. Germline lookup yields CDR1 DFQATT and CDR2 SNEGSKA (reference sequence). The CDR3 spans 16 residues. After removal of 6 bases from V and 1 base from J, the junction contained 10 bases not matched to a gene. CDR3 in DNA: TGCAGTGCCAAAAGGACAGGGGGCGTTACCCAAGAGACCCAGTACTTC. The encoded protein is CSAKRTGGVTQETQYF.

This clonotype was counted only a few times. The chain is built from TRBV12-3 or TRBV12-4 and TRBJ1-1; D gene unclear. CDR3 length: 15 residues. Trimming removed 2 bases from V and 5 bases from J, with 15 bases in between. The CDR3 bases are TGTGCCAGCAGTTTATCCGGGGATCGTCGGACTGAAGCTTTCTTT. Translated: CASSLSGDRRTEAFF.

CDR3 in DNA: TGTGCCAGCAGCTTAGCCGGGACTAGCGGTACTTTTTACAATGAGCAGTTCTTC. This sequence encodes CASSLAGTSGTFYNEQFF. The gene calls are TRBV11-2 and TRBJ2-1; 11 bases are a match to TRBD2. Germline V gene sequence: CDR1 SGHAT, CDR2 FQNNGV. The CDR3 contains 18 residues. V trimming: 1 base; J trimming: 4 bases; junction bases outside the gene matches: 9.

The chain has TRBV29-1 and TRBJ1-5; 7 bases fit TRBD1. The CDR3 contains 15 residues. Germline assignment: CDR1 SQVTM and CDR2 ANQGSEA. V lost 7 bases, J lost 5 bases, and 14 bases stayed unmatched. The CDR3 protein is CSATRRTGSDQPQHF. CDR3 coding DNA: TGCAGCGCAACCCGGCGGACAGGATCGGATCAGCCCCAGCATTTT.

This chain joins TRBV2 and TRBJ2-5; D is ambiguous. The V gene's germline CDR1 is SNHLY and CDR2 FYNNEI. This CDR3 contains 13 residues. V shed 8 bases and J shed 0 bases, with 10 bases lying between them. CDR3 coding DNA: TGTGCCAGCGAATTGACATACCAAGAGACCCAGTACTTC. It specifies CASELTYQETQYF.

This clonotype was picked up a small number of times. DNA of the CDR3: TGTGCCAGCAGCTTATCCGGTAGCGAGCAGTTCTTC. This codes for CASSLSGSEQFF. This chain joins TRBV7-3 and TRBJ2-1; D is ambiguous. CDR3 length: 12 residues. Germline values: CDR1 SGHTA, CDR2 FQGTGA. V was shortened by 2 bases and J by 10 bases, with 9 bases between the two germline ends.

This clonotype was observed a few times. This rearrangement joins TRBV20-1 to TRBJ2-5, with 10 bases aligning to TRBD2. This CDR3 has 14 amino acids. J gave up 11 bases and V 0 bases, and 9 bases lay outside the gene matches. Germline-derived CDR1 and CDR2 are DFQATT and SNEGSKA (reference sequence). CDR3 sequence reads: CSAREGLAGAKQYF. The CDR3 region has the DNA TGCAGTGCTAGAGAAGGTCTAGCGGGAGCCAAGCAGTACTTC.

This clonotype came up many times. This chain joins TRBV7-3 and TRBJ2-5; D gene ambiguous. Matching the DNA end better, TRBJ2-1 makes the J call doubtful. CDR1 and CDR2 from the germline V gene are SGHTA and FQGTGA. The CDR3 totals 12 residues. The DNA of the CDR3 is TGTGCCAGCAGCTTAGATCTTGGTGAGCAGTTCTTC. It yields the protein CASSLDLGEQFF.

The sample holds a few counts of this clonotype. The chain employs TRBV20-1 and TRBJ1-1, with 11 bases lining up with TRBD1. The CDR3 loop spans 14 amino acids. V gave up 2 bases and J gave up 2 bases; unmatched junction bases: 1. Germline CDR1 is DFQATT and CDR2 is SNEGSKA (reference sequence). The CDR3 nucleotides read TGCAGTGCTAGAAGGACAGGGGGCAACACTGAAGCTTTCTTT. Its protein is CSARRTGGNTEAFF.

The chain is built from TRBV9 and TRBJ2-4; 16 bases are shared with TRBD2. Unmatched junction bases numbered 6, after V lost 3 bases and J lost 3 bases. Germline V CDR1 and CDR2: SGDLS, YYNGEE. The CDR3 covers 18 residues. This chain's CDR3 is CASSAGTSGRVGKNIQYF. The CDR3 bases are TGTGCCAGCAGCGCAGGGACTAGCGGGAGGGTTGGCAAAAACATTCAGTACTTC.

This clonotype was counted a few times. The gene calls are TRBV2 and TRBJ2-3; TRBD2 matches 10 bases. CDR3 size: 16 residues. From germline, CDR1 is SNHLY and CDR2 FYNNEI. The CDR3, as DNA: TGTGCAGCGCCGGCTAGCGGGAGCCGGAACGCAGATACGCAGTATTTT. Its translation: CAAPASGSRNADTQYF.

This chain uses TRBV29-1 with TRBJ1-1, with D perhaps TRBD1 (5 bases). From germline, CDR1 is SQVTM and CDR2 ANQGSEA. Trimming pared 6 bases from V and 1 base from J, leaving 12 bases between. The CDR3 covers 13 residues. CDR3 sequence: CSVTGLGNTEAFF. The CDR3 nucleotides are TGCAGCGTGACGGGACTGGGGAACACTGAAGCTTTCTTT.